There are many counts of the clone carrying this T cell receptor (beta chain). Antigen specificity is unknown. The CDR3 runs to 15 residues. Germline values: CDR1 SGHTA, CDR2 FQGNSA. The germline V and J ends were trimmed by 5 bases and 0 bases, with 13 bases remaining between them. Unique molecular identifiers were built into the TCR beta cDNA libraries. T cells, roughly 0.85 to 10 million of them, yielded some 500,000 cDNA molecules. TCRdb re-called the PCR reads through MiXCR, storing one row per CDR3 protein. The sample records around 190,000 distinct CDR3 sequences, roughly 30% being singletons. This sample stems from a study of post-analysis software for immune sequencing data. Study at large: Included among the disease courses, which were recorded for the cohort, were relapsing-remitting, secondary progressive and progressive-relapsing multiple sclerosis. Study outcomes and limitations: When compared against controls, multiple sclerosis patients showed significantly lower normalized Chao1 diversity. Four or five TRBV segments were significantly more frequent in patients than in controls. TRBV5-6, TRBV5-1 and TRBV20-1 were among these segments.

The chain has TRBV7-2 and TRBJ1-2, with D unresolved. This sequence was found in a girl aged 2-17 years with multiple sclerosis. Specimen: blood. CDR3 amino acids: CASSPQWGANYGYTF. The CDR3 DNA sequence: TGTGCCAGCAGCCCACAATGGGGAGCTAACTATGGCTACACCTTC.